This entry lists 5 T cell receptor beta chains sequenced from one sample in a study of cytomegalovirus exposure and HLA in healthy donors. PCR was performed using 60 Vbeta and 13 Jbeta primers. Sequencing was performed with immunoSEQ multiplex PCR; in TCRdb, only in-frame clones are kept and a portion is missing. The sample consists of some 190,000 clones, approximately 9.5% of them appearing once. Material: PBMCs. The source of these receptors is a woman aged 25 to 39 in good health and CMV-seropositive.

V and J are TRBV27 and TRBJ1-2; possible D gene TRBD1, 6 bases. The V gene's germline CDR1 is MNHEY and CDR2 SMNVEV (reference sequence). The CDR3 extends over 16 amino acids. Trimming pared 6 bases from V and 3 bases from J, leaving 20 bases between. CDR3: CASSPNREPPHYGYTF. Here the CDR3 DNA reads TGTGCCAGCAGCCCAAACAGGGAACCCCCCCACTATGGCTACACCTTC.

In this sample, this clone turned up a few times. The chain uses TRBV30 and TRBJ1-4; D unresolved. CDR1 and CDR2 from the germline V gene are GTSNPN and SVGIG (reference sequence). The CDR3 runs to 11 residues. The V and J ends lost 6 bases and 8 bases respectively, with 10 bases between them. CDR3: CACNRGEKLFF. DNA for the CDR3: TGTGCCTGTAATAGAGGGGAAAAACTGTTTTTT.

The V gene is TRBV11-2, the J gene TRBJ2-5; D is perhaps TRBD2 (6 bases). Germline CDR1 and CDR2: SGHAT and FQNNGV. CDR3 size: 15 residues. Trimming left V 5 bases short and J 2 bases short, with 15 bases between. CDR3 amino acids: CASSLEVAEQETQYF. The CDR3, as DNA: TGTGCCAGCAGCCTCGAGGTAGCGGAACAAGAGACCCAGTACTTC.

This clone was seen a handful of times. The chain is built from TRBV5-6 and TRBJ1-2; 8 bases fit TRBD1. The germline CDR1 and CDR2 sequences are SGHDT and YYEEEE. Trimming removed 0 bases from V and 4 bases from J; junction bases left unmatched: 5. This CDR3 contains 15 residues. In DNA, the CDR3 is TGTGCCAGCAGCTTGGGCGACAGGGGACCCTATGGCTACACCTTC. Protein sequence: CASSLGDRGPYGYTF.

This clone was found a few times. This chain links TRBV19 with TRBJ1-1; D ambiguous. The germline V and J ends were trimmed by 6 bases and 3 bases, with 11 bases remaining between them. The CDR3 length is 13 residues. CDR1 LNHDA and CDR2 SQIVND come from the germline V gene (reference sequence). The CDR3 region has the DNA TGTGCCAGTAGACGAGACCGGGACACTGAAGCTTTCTTT. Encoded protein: CASRRDRDTEAFF.